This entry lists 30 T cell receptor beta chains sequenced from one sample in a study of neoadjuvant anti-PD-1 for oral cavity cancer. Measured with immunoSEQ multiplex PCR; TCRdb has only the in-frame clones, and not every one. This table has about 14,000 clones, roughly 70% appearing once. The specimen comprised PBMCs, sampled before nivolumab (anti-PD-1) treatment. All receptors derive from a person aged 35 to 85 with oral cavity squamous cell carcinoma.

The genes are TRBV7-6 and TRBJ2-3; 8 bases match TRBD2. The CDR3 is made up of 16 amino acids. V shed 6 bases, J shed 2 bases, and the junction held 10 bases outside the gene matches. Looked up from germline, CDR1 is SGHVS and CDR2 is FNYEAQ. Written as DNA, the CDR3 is TGTGCCAGCAGGGAAGGGGCGGGGGGCCTCACAGATACGCAGTATTTT. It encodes CASREGAGGLTDTQYF.

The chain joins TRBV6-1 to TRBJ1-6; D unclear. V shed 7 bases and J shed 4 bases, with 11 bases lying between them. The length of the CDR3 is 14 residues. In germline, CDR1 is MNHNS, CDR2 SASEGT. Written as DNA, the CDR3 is TGTGCCAGCACCACAAATACTTATAATTCACCCCTCCACTTT. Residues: CASTTNTYNSPLHF.

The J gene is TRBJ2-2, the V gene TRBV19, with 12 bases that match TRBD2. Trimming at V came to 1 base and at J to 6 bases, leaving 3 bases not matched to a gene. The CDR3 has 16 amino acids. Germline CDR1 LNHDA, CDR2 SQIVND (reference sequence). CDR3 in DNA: TGTGCCAGTAGTATAGGGACTAGCGGGATGGCCGGGGAGCTGTTTTTT. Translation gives CASSIGTSGMAGELFF.

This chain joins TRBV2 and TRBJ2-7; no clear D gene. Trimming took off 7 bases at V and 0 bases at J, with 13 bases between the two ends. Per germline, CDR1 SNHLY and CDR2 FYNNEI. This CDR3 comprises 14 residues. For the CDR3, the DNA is TGTGCCAGCAAGCCCCGCCTATTCTCCTACGAGCAGTACTTC. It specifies CASKPRLFSYEQYF.

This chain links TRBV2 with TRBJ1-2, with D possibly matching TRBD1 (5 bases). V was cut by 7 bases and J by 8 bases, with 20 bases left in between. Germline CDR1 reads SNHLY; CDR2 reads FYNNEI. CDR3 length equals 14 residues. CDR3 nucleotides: TGTGCCAGCATGAATTTTTTAGGGACGACCGGCTACACCTTC. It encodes CASMNFLGTTGYTF.

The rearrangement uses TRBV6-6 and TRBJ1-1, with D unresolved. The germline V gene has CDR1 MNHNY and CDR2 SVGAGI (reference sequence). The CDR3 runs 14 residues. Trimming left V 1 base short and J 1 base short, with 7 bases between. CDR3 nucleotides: TGTGCCAGCAGTTACTACAGCTCGAACACTGAAGCTTTCTTT. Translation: CASSYYSSNTEAFF.

This CDR3 is CASSRQTTSSYEQYF. CDR3 nucleotide sequence: TGTGCCAGCAGCCGACAGACGACCAGCTCCTACGAGCAGTACTTC. J is TRBJ2-7 and V is TRBV11-1, with TRBD1 as a possible D gene (5 bases). Per the germline V gene, CDR1 is SGHAT and CDR2 is FQDESV (reference sequence). This CDR3 region has 15 residues. Trimming removed 5 bases at V and 0 bases at J, with 14 bases between.

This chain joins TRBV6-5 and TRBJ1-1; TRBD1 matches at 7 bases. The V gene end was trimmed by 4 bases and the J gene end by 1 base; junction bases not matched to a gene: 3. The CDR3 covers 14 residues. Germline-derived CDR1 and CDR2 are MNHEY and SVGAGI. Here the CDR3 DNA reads TGTGCCAGCAGTTTGACAGGGAAGAACACTGAAGCTTTCTTT. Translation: CASSLTGKNTEAFF.

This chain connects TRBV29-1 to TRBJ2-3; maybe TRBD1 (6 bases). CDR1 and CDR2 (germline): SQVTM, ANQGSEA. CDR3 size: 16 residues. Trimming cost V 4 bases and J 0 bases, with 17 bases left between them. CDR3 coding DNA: TGCAGCGTTGGGTTCTGGGGGCCAGCTAGCACAGATACGCAGTATTTT. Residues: CSVGFWGPASTDTQYF.

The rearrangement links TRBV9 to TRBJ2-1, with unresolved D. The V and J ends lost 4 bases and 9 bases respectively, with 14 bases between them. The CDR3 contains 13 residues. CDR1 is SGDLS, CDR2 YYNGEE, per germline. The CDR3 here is CASSLNPVGEQFF. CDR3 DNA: TGTGCCAGCAGCCTGAATCCGGTGGGTGAGCAGTTCTTC.

CDR3 in amino acids: CASSLAALGDTQYF. CDR3 bases: TGTGCCAGCAGCCTTGCTGCCCTGGGAGATACGCAGTATTTT. The chain couples TRBV4-2 to TRBJ2-3; D is unresolved. The V gene lost 4 bases and the J gene lost 5 bases, with 13 bases spanning the gap. Germline CDR1 is LGHNA and CDR2 is YNFKEQ. The CDR3 covers 14 residues.

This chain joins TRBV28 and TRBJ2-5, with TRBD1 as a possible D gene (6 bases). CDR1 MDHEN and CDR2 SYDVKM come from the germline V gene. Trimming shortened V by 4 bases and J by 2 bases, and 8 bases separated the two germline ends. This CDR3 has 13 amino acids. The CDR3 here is CASSYREQETQYF. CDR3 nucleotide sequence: TGTGCCAGCAGTTACAGGGAACAAGAGACCCAGTACTTC.

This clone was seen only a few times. Here the CDR3 DNA reads TGTGCCAGCAGTGACTCGAGCTTTACTAGCGGGGGGTATGAGGCGCAGTATTTT. Residues: CASSDSSFTSGGYEAQYF. The chain employs TRBV6-4 and TRBJ2-3; 12 nucleotides line up with TRBD2. V lost 0 bases, J lost 10 bases, and 14 bases stayed unmatched. The CDR3 is made up of 18 amino acids. CDR1 MRHNA and CDR2 SNTAGT come from the germline V gene.

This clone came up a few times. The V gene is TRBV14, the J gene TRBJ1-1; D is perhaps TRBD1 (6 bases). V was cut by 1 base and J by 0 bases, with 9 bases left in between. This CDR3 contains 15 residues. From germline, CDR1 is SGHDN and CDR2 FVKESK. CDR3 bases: TGTGCCAGCAGCCAAGCGGGGGCCCTGAACACTGAAGCTTTCTTT. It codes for CASSQAGALNTEAFF.

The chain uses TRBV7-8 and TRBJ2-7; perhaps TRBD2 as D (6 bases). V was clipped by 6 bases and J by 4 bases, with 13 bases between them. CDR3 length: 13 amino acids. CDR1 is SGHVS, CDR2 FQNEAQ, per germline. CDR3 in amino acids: CASRLAVSYEQYF. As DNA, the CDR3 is TGTGCCAGCAGACTAGCTGTTTCTTACGAGCAGTACTTC.

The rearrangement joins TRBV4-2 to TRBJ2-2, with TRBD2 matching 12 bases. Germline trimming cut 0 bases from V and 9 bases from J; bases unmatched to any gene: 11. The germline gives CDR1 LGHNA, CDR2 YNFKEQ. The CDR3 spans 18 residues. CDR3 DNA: TGTGCCAGCAGCCAAGATTCCGCACTAGCGGGGGGCCCACGGGAGCTGTTTTTT. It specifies CASSQDSALAGGPRELFF.

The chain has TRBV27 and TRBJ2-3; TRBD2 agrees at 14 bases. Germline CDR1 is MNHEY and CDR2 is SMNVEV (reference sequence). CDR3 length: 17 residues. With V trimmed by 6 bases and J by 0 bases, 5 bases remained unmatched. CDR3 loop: CASRGLAGVLSTDTQYF. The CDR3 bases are TGTGCCAGCAGGGGACTAGCGGGAGTCCTTAGCACAGATACGCAGTATTTT.

CDR3 coding DNA: TGTGCCAGCAGCGTAGGGCGGGGTGCAGAGACCCAGTACTTC. It codes for CASSVGRGAETQYF. The chain has TRBV9 and TRBJ2-5, with D perhaps matching TRBD2 (6 bases). V was shortened by 0 bases and J by 4 bases, with 10 bases between the two germline ends. The CDR3 extends over 14 amino acids. In germline, CDR1 is SGDLS, CDR2 YYNGEE.

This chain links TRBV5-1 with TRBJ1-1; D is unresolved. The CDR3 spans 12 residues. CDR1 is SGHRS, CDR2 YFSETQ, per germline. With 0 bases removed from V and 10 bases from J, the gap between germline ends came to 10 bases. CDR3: CASSLGGRGAFF. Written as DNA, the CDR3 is TGCGCCAGCAGCTTGGGAGGCCGGGGAGCTTTCTTT.

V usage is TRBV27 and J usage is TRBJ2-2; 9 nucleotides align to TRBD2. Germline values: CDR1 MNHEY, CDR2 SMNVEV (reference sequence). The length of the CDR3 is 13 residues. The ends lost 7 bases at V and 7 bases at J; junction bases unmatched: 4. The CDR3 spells CASIGSGSGELFF. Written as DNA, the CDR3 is TGTGCCAGCATTGGTAGCGGGAGCGGGGAGCTGTTTTTT.

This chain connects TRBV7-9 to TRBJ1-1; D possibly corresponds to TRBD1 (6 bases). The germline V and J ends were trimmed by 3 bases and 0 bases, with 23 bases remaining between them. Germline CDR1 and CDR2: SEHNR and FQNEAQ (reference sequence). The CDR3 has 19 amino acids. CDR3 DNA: TGTGCCAGCAGCTTTAGCCGCTTTTTGACGGGACAACTGAACACTGAAGCTTTCTTT. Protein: CASSFSRFLTGQLNTEAFF.

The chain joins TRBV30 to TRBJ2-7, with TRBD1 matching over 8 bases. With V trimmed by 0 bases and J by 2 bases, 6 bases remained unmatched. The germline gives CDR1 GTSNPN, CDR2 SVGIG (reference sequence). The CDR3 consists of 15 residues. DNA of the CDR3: TGTGCCTGGAGTGTCGAGGACAGGGATCCCTACGAGCAGTACTTC. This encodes CAWSVEDRDPYEQYF.

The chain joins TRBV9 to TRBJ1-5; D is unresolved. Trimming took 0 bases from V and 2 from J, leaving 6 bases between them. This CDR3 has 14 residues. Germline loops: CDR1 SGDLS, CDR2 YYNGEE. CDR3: CASSVDMGNQPQHF. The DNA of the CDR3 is TGTGCCAGCAGCGTAGATATGGGCAATCAGCCCCAGCATTTT.

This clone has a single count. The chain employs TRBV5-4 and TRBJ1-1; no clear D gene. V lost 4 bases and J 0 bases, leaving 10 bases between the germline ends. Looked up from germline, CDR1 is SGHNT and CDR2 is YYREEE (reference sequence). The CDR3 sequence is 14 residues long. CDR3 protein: CASSPQNLNTEAFF. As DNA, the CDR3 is TGTGCCAGCAGCCCCCAGAACCTGAACACTGAAGCTTTCTTT. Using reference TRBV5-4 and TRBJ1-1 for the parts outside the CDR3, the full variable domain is ETGVTQSPTHLIKTRGQQVTLRCSSQSGHNTVSWYQQALGQGPQFIFQYYREEENGRGNFPPRFSGLQFPNYSSELNVNALELDDSALYLCASSPQNLNTEAFFGQGTRLTVV.

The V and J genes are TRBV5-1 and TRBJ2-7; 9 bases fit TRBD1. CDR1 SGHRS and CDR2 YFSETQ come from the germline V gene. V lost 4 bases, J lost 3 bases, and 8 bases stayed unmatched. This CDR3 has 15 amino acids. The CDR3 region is CASSIGQGPSYEQYF. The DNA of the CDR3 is TGCGCCAGCAGCATCGGACAGGGGCCCAGCTACGAGCAGTACTTC. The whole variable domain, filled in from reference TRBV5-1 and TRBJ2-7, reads KAGVTQTPRYLIKTRGQQVTLSCSPISGHRSVSWYQQTPGQGLQFLFEYFSETQRNKGNFPGRFSGRQFSNSRSEMNVSTLELGDSALYLCASSIGQGPSYEQYFGPGTRLTVT.

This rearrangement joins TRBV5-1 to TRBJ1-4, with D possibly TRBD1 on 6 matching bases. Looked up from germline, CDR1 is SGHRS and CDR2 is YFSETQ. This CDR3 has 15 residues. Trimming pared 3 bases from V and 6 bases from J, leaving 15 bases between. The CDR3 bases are TGCGCCAGCAGCTGGGGCGGGGGGCTCGATGAAAAACTGTTTTTT. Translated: CASSWGGGLDEKLFF.

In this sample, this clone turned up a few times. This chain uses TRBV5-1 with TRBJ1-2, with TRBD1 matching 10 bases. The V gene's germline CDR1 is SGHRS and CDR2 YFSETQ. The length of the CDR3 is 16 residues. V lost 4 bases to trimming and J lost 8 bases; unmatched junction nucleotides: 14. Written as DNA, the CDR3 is TGCGCCAGCAGCGAGCCCGGGACAGGGGCATCGGTGGGCTACACCTTC. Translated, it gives CASSEPGTGASVGYTF.

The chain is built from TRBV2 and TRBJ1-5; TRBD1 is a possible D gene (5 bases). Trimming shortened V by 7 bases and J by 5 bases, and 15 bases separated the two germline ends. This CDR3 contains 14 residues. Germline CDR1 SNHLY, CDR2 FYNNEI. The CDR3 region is CASTEPGIYQPQHF. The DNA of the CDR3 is TGTGCCAGCACCGAGCCAGGGATCTATCAGCCCCAGCATTTT.

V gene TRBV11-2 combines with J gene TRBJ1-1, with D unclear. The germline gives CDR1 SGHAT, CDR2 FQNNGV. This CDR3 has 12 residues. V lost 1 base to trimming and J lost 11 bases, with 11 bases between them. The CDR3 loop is CASSLGSGVAFF. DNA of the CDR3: TGTGCCAGCAGCTTAGGGAGTGGGGTCGCTTTCTTT. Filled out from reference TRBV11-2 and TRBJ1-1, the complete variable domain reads EAGVAQSPRYKIIEKRQSVAFWCNPISGHATLYWYQQILGQGPKLLIQFQNNGVVDDSQLPKDRFSAERLKGVDSTLKIQPAKLEDSAVYLCASSLGSGVAFFGQGTRLTVV.

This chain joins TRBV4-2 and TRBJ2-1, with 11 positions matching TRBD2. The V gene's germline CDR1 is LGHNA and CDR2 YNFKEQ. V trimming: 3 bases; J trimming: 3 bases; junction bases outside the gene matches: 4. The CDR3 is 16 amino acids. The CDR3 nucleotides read TGTGCCAGCAGCCATCCTAGCGGGGGGTACTACAATGAGCAGTTCTTC. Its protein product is CASSHPSGGYYNEQFF.